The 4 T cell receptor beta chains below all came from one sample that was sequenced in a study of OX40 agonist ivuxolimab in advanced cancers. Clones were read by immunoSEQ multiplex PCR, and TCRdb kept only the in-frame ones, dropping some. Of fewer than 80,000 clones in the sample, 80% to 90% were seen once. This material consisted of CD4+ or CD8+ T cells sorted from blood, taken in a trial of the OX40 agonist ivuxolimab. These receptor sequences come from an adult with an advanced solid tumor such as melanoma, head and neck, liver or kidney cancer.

CDR3 residues: CASSLGVDRAHEQYF. The CDR3 DNA sequence: TGTGCCAGCAGCTTGGGGGTTGACAGGGCCCACGAGCAGTACTTC. The chain couples TRBV5-5 to TRBJ2-7; 7 nucleotides align to TRBD1. The germline gives CDR1 SGHKS, CDR2 YYEKEE (reference sequence). V shed 0 bases, J shed 5 bases, and the junction held 8 bases outside the gene matches. The CDR3 totals 15 residues.

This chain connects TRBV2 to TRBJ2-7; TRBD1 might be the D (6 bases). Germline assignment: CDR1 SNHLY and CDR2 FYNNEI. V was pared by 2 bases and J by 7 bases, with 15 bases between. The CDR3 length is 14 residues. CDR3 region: CASSERIGGREQYF. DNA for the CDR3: TGTGCCAGCAGTGAAAGGATAGGGGGAAGGGAGCAGTACTTC.

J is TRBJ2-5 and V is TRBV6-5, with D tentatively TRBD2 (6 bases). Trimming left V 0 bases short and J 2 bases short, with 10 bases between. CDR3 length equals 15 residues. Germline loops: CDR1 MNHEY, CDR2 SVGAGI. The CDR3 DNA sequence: TGTGCCAGCAGTTACTCGTCGGGGGTTCAAGAGACCCAGTACTTC. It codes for CASSYSSGVQETQYF.

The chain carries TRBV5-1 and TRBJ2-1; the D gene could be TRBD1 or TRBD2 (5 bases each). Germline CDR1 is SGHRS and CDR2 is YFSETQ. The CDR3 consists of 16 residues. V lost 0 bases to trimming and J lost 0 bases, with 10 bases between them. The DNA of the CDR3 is TGCGCCAGCAGCTTGGTTGGGGACCCCTCCTACAATGAGCAGTTCTTC. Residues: CASSLVGDPSYNEQFF.